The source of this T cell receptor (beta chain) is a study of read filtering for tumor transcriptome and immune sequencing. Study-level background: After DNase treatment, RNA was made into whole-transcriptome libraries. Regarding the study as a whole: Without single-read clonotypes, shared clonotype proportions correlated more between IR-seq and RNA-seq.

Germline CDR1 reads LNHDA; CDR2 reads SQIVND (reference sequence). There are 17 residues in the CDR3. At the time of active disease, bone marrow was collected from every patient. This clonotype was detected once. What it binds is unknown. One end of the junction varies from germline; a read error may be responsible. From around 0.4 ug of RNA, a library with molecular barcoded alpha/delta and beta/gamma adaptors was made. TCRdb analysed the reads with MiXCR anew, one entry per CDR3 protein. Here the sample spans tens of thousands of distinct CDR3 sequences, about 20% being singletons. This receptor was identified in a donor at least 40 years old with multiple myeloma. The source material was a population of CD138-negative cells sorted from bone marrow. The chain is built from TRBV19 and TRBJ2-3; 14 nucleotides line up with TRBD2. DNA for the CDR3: TGTGCCAGTAGTATCAGATACGGGACTAGCGGGAGTGCTACGCGGTATTTT. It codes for CASSIRYGTSGSATRYF.